This TCR beta chain was recorded in a study of blood T cells in healthy people across ages. Overall study: Researchers report that template switching captured about one barcoded beta molecule per two T cells.

Donors gave ten milliliters of peripheral blood apiece. Regarding the study as a whole: Estimates of diversity drawn from one million T cells were considered underestimates.

Primers used in a second PCR of roughly 7 to 12 cycles were a sample-barcoded 5' primer and a J-beta primer mix. TCRdb recomputed calls from the 5' RACE reads with MiXCR, one row per CDR3 protein. Seen here are some 750,000 distinct CDR3 sequences, about 20% observed once, and the top ten hold about 20%. In its sample, this clonotype was seen a few times. Its target is not known. The CDR3 length is 12 residues. V dropped 6 bases and J dropped 4 bases, with 13 bases sitting between them. Germline CDR1 is DFQATT and CDR2 is SNEGSKA (reference sequence). The material sequenced was blood. This chain connects TRBV20-1 to TRBJ2-7, with a weak D call TRBD1 (6 bases). The TCR sequence derives from a man aged 70-80 years in good health. In nucleotides, the CDR3 is TGCAGTGCCGGCGGACAGCTGTACGAGCAGTACTTC. It specifies CSAGGQLYEQYF.